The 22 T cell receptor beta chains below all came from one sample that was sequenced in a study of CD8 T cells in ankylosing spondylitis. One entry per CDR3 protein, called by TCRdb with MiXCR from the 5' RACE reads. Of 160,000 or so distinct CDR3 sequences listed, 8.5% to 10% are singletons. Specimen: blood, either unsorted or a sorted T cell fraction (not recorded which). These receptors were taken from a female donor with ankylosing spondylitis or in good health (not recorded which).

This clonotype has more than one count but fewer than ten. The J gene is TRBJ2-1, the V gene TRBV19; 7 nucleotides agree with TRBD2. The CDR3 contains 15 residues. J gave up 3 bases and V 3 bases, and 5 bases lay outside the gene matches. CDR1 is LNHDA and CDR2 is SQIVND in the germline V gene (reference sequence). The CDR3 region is CASSMGGDHYNEQFF. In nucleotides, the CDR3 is TGTGCCAGTAGTATGGGGGGGGATCACTACAATGAGCAGTTCTTC.

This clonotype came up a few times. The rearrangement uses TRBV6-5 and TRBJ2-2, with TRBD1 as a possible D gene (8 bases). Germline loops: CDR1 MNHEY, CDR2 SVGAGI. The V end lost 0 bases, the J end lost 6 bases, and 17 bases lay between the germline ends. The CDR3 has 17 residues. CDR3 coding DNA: TGTGCCAGCAGTTACTCAAAGACAGGGGAGGGAGCCGGGGAGCTGTTTTTT. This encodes CASSYSKTGEGAGELFF.

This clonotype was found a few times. As DNA, the CDR3 is TGCAGTGCAAGACTAGTTGGCGAGCAGTACTTC. It yields the protein CSARLVGEQYF. V is TRBV20-1 and J is TRBJ2-7; D may be TRBD2 (6 bases). The CDR3 is made up of 11 amino acids. Germline V gene lookup returns CDR1 DFQATT and CDR2 SNEGSKA (reference sequence). V was cut by 6 bases and J by 6 bases, with 12 bases left in between.

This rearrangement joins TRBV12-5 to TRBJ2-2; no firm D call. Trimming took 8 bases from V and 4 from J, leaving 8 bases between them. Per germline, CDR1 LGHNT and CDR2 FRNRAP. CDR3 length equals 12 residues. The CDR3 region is CASLDGTGELFF. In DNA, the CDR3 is TGTGCTAGTCTGGATGGCACCGGGGAGCTGTTTTTT. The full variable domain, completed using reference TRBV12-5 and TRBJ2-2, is DARVTQTPRHKVTEMGQEVTMRCQPILGHNTVFWYRQTMMQGLELLAYFRNRAPLDDSGMPKDRFSAEMPDATLATLKIQPSEPRDSAVYFCASLDGTGELFFGEGSRLTVL.

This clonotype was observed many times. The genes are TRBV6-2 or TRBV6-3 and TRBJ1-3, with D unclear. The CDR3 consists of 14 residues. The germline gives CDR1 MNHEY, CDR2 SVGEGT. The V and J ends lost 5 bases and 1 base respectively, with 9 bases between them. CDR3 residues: CASSQEGSGNTIYF. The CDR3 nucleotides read TGTGCCAGCAGTCAAGAGGGTTCTGGAAACACCATATATTTT.

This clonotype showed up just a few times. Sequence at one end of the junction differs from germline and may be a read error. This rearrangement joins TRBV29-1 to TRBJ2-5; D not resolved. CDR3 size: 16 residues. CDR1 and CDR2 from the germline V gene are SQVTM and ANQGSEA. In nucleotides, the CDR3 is TGCAGCGTTGAACCGGAGCCCCCATCCAGAATAGAGGCCCAGTACTTC. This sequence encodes CSVEPEPPSRIEAQYF.

This CDR3 reads CASSVGAGYEKLFF. CDR3 nucleotides: TGTGCCAGCAGCGTAGGTGCGGGGTATGAAAAACTGTTTTTT. V and J are TRBV9 and TRBJ1-4; no reliable D call. In germline, CDR1 is SGDLS, CDR2 YYNGEE. V was clipped by 0 bases and J by 6 bases, with 9 bases between them. The CDR3 extends over 14 amino acids. Full variable domain (remainder filled in from reference TRBV9 and TRBJ1-4): DSGVTQTPKHLITATGQRVTLRCSPRSGDLSVYWYQQSLDQGLQFLIQYYNGEERAKGNILERFSAQQFPDLHSELNLSSLELGDSALYFCASSVGAGYEKLFFGSGTQLSVL.

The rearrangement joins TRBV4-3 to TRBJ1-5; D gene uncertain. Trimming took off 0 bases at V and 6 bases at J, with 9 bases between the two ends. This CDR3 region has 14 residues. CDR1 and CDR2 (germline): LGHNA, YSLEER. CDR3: CASSQDLLAQPQHF. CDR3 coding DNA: TGCGCCAGCAGCCAAGACCTTTTGGCTCAGCCCCAGCATTTT.

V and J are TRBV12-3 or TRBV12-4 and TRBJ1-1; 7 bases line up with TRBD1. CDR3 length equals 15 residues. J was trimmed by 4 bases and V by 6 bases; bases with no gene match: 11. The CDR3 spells CASSPGGTAFTEAFF. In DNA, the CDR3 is TGTGCCAGCAGCCCTGGAGGGACAGCCTTCACTGAAGCTTTCTTT.

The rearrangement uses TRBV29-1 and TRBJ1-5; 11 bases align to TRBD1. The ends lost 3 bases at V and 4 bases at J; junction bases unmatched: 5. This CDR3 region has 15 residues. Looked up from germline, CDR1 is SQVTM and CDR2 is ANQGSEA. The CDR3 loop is CSVEKGQGENQPQHF. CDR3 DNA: TGCAGCGTTGAGAAGGGACAGGGGGAAAATCAGCCCCAGCATTTT.

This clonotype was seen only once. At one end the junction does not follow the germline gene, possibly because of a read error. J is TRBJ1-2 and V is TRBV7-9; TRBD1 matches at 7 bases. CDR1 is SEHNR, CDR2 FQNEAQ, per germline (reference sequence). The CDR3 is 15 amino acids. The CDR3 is CASSFPDRERGGFTF. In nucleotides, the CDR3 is TGTGCCAGCAGCTTCCCCGACAGGGAACGAGGTGGCTTCACCTTC.

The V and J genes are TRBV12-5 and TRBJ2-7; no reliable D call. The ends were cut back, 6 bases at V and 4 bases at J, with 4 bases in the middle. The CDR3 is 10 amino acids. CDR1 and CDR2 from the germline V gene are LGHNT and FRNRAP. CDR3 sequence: CASGLYEQYF. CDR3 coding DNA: TGTGCTAGTGGCCTTTACGAGCAGTACTTC.

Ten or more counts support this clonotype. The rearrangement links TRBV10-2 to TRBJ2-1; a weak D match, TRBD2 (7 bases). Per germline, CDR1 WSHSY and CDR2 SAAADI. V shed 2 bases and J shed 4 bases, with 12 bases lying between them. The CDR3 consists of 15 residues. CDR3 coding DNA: TGCGCCAGCAGTGAGGGGGGGGCGGGATACAATGAGCAGTTCTTC. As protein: CASSEGGAGYNEQFF.

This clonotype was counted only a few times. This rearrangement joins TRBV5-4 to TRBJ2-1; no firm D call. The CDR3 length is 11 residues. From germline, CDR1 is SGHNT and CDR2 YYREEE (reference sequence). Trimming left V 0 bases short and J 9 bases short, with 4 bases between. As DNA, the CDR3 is TGTGCCAGCAGCTTGGGTACTGAGCAGTTCTTC. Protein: CASSLGTEQFF.

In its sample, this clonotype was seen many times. CDR3 in amino acids: CSVGPGPTDTQYF. The CDR3 coding sequence is TGCAGCGTCGGACCCGGCCCCACAGATACGCAGTATTTT. The gene calls are TRBV29-1 and TRBJ2-3; no clear D. Per the germline V gene, CDR1 is SQVTM and CDR2 is ANQGSEA. V was cut by 6 bases and J by 2 bases, with 12 bases left in between. The CDR3 is made up of 13 amino acids.

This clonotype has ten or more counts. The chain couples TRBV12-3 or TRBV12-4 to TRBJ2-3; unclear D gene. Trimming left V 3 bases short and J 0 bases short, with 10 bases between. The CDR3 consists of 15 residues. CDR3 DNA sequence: TGTGCCAGCAGTTTCGGAGACCCCAGCACAGATACGCAGTATTTT. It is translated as CASSFGDPSTDTQYF.

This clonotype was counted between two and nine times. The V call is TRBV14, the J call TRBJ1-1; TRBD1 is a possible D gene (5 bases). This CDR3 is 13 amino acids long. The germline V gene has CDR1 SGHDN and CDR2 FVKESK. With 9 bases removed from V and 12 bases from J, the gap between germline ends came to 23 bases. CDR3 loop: CASNWGQGGDTFF. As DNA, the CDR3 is TGTGCCAGTAATTGGGGTCAGGGCGGCGACACTTTCTTT.

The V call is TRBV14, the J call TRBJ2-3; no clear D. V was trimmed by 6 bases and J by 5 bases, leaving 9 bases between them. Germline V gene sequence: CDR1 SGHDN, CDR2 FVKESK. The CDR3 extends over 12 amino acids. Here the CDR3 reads CASSRFGDTQYF. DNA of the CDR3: TGTGCCAGCAGTAGGTTTGGAGATACGCAGTATTTT. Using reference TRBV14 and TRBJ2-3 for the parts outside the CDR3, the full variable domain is EAGVTQFPSHSVIEKGQTVTLRCDPISGHDNLYWYRRVMGKEIKFLLHFVKESKQDESGMPNNRFLAERTGGTYSTLKVQPAELEDSGVYFCASSRFGDTQYFGPGTRLTVL.

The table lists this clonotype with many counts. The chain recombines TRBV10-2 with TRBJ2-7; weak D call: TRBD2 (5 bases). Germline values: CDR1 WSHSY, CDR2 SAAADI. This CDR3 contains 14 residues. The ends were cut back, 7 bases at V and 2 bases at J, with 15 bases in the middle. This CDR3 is CASKGGDGTYEQYF. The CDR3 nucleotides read TGCGCCAGCAAGGGCGGAGACGGGACCTACGAGCAGTACTTC.

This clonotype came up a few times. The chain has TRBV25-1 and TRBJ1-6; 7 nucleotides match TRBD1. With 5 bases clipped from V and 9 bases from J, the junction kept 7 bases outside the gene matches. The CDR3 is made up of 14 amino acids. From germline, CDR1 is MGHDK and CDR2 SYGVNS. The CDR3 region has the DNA TGTGCCAGCAGTTGGGACAGCTTCGGTTCACCCCTCCACTTT. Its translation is CASSWDSFGSPLHF.

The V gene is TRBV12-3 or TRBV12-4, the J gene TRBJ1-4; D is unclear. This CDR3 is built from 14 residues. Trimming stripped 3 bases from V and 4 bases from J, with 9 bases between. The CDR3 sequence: CASSFGEGNEKLFF. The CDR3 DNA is TGTGCCAGCAGTTTCGGGGAAGGTAATGAAAAACTGTTTTTT.

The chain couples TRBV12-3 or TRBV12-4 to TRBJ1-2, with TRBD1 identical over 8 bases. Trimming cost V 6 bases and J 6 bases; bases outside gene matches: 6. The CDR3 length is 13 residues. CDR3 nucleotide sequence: TGTGCCAGCAGCCCGGGACAGGTCAATGGCTACACCTTC. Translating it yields CASSPGQVNGYTF.